Listed below are T cell receptor beta chains from one sample, sequenced in a study of blood T cell repertoires in COVID-19. The protocol was immunoSEQ multiplex PCR, while the TCRdb copy is restricted to in-frame clones and leaves out a portion. The repertoire holds around 170,000 clones, 85% to 90% seen once, with less than 3.5% in the top ten. Sequenced input: peripheral blood. The receptors come from a young woman with active or convalescent COVID-19. Both conserved end residues are part of each CDR3. Each record gives: CDR3 length, V gene, J gene, CDR3 protein.

16	TRBV18	TRBJ1-3	CASSPFDSLSGNTIYF
17	TRBV9	TRBJ2-5	CASSVALAGDKQETQYF
13	TRBV7-6	TRBJ1-1	CASSLGQNTEAFF
14	TRBV30	TRBJ1-6	CAWSAGTGVLSLHF
13	TRBV2	TRBJ2-3	CASSDRPTDTQYF
13	TRBV27	TRBJ1-2	CASSWGTGYGYTF
14	TRBV13	TRBJ1-4	CASSSGATNEKLFF
13	TRBV29-1	TRBJ1-4	CSVETGGNEKLFF
13	TRBV2	TRBJ1-2	CASSRDTNYGYTF
17	TRBV7-6	TRBJ1-1	CASSSRPGTGGGTEAFF